This T cell receptor (beta chain) came from a study of T cells in localized non-small cell lung cancer. The assay was immunoSEQ multiplex PCR, and TCRdb's table has in-frame clones only and misses some. This sample has about 33,000 clones, with just over 90% found just once. The V end was cut by 0 bases, the J end by 4 bases, with 14 bases between. The CDR3 has 16 amino acids. CDR1 and CDR2 (germline): SGHNT, YYREEE (reference sequence). Study outcomes and limitations: Uninvolved nearby lung showed the greatest T cell clonality, exceeding that found in tumor.

A word on this clone: Its antigen remains unidentified.

The sequence came from an older female donor with stage I lung adenocarcinoma. Here the sequenced sample was peripheral blood, taken before any cancer treatment. The chain has TRBV5-4 and TRBJ1-3; perhaps TRBD1 as D (6 bases). CDR3 amino acids: CASSLGQGSFGNTIYF. CDR3 coding DNA: TGTGCCAGCAGCTTGGGGCAGGGGAGTTTCGGAAACACCATATATTTT.